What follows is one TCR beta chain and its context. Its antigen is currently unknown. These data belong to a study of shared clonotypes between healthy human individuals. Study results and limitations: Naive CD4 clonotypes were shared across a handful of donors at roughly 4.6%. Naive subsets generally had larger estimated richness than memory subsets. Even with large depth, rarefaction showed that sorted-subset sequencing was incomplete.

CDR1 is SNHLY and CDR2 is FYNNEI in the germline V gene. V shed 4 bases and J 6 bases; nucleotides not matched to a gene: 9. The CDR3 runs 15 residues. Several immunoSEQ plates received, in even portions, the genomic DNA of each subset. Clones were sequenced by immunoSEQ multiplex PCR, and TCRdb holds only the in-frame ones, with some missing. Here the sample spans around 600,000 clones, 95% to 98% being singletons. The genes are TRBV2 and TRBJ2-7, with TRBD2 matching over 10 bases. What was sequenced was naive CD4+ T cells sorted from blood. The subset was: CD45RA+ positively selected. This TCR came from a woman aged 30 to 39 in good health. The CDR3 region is CASSVASGSVGEQYF. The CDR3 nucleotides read TGTGCCAGCAGTGTTGCTAGCGGGAGTGTTGGCGAGCAGTACTTC.